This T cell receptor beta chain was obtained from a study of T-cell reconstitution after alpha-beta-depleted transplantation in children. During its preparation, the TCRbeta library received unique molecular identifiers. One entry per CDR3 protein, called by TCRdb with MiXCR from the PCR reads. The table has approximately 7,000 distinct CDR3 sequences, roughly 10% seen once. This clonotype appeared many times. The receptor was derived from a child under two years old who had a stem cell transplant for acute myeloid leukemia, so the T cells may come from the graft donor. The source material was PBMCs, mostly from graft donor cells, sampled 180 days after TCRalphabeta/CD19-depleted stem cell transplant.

The CDR3 region has the DNA TGTGCCAGCTCACGGACTAGCGACAATGAGCAGTTCTTC. Encoded protein: CASSRTSDNEQFF. The chain uses TRBV18 and TRBJ2-1; 9 nucleotides line up with TRBD2. The germline V gene encodes CDR1 KGHSH and CDR2 LQKENI. The CDR3 is 13 residues long. J gave up 5 bases and V 4 bases, and 0 bases lay outside the gene matches.